A single sample gave rise to the 15 T cell receptor beta chains below, sequenced in a study of OX40 agonist ivuxolimab in advanced cancers. The method behind the library was the immunoSEQ multiplex PCR assay. Not all clones reach the TCRdb copy of this immuneACCESS table, which keeps in-frame sequences only. Checked studies attribute under half of the gap to unresolved V genes and leave the rest unexplained. This sample holds tens of thousands of clones; over 90% were observed only once. The ten largest clones add up to around 19% of the sample. This material consisted of CD4+ or CD8+ T cells sorted from blood, taken in a trial of the OX40 agonist ivuxolimab. The receptors come from an adult with an advanced solid tumor such as melanoma, head and neck, liver or kidney cancer.

CDR3 loop: CASSPDSSYEQYF. CDR3 in DNA: TGTGCCAGCAGCCCGGACAGCTCCTACGAGCAGTACTTC. The V gene is TRBV13, the J gene TRBJ2-7, with D tentatively TRBD1 (6 bases). V lost 5 bases to trimming and J lost 0 bases, with 8 bases between them. Germline V CDR1 and CDR2: PRHDT, FYEKMQ (reference sequence). CDR3 length: 13 amino acids.

The chain is built from TRBV27 and TRBJ2-3; 13 bases fit TRBD2. The germline V gene encodes CDR1 MNHEY and CDR2 SMNVEV (reference sequence). The CDR3 has 17 residues. J gave up 6 bases and V 6 bases, and 12 bases lay outside the gene matches. CDR3 sequence: CASRSKPGLAGLDTQYF. The CDR3 bases are TGTGCCAGCAGATCAAAACCGGGACTAGCGGGATTGGATACGCAGTATTTT.

This clone appeared a single time. The chain is built from TRBV7-9 and TRBJ2-7; 11 nucleotides match TRBD2. After removal of 5 bases from V and 4 bases from J, the junction contained 10 bases not matched to a gene. There are 16 residues in the CDR3. CDR1 SEHNR and CDR2 FQNEAQ come from the germline V gene (reference sequence). The CDR3 DNA is TGTGCCAGCAGCCCAACCCTAGCGGGAGGTCGTTACGAGCAGTACTTC. The encoded protein is CASSPTLAGGRYEQYF. The whole variable domain, filled in from reference TRBV7-9 and TRBJ2-7, reads DTGVSQNPRHKITKRGQNVTFRCDPISEHNRLYWYRQTLGQGPEFLTYFQNEAQLEKSRLLSDRFSAERPKGSFSTLEIQRTEQGDSAMYLCASSPTLAGGRYEQYFGPGTRLTVT.

This clone has just one count. DNA of the CDR3: TGTGCCAGCAGTCCCTGGAGTGGGTTGGATAATGGCTACACCTTC. This encodes CASSPWSGLDNGYTF. V gene TRBV11-1 combines with J gene TRBJ1-2, with D unclear. The CDR3 loop spans 15 amino acids. V dropped 6 bases and J dropped 6 bases, with 20 bases sitting between them. CDR1 and CDR2 (germline): SGHAT, FQDESV (reference sequence).

This chain joins TRBV19 and TRBJ2-2; D is uncertain. The germline V gene has CDR1 LNHDA and CDR2 SQIVND (reference sequence). The CDR3 sequence is 16 residues long. Trimming pared 4 bases from V and 6 bases from J, leaving 18 bases between. In DNA form, the CDR3 reads TGTGCCAGTAGTACCGAGCTAAGCTGGGTCGCCGGGGAGCTGTTTTTT. It encodes CASSTELSWVAGELFF.

The rearrangement uses TRBV5-1 and TRBJ1-1, with a weak D call TRBD1 (5 bases). This CDR3 contains 16 residues. Trimming pared 0 bases from V and 5 bases from J, leaving 17 bases between. In germline, CDR1 is SGHRS, CDR2 YFSETQ. This CDR3 reads CASSLAEGLVGTEAFF. The CDR3 DNA sequence: TGCGCCAGCAGCTTGGCCGAGGGACTTGTAGGAACTGAAGCTTTCTTT.

The V and J genes are TRBV6-5 and TRBJ2-2; possible D gene TRBD1, 5 bases. Trimming removed 6 bases from V and 4 bases from J, with 15 bases in between. Germline CDR1 is MNHEY and CDR2 is SVGAGI. The length of the CDR3 is 15 residues. The CDR3 sequence: CASSVRASGTGELFF. CDR3 in DNA: TGTGCCAGCAGCGTCAGGGCTTCCGGCACCGGGGAGCTGTTTTTT.

This chain links TRBV4-1 with TRBJ2-7, with 10 nucleotides matching TRBD2. The trim removed 1 base at V and 3 bases at J, leaving 3 bases unmatched. Germline values: CDR1 MGHRA, CDR2 YSYEKL. CDR3 length: 15 residues. The CDR3 DNA is TGCGCCAGCAGCCAAGTGAGGACTAGCGGCTACGAGCAGTACTTC. The encoded protein is CASSQVRTSGYEQYF.

This chain links TRBV27 with TRBJ1-5; 12 bases agree with TRBD1. V lost 5 bases, J lost 0 bases, and 14 bases stayed unmatched. Germline CDR1 reads MNHEY; CDR2 reads SMNVEV (reference sequence). The CDR3 is 20 residues long. In DNA, the CDR3 is TGTGCCAGCAGTCCGACGGGGACAGGGGGCTTCAGGTTTAGCAATCAGCCCCAGCATTTT. This sequence encodes CASSPTGTGGFRFSNQPQHF.

This clone appeared once. This rearrangement joins TRBV6-5 to TRBJ1-2; D not certain. This CDR3 contains 14 residues. Trimming removed 5 bases from V and 7 bases from J, with 17 bases in between. Germline CDR1 and CDR2: MNHEY and SVGAGI. The CDR3 protein is CASSTTPAFLGYTF. DNA for the CDR3: TGTGCCAGCAGTACCACACCTGCTTTTCTTGGCTACACCTTC.

With respect to this clone: At the DNA level, this CDR3 is encoded by other sequences in the same sample as well. The chain recombines TRBV9 with TRBJ2-1; weak D call: TRBD2 (6 bases). The length of the CDR3 is 14 residues. V lost 3 bases, J lost 4 bases, and 11 bases lay in between. Germline loops: CDR1 SGDLS, CDR2 YYNGEE. For the CDR3, the DNA is TGTGCCAGCAGCGATAGCGGATCTTACAATGAGCAGTTCTTC. Its protein is CASSDSGSYNEQFF.

This chain joins TRBV21-1 and TRBJ1-5; the table's TRBD1 call for D was not verified on the DNA. TRBV21-1 is a pseudogene locus. CDR3 length: 19 amino acids. CDR3 residues: CASSKEKPRDWTGAQPQHF. DNA for the CDR3: TGTGCCAGCAGCAAAGAAAAGCCGAGGGACTGGACAGGGGCCCAGCCCCAGCATTTT.

The V call is TRBV6-5, the J call TRBJ1-5, with TRBD1 matching over 7 bases. From germline, CDR1 is MNHEY and CDR2 SVGAGI. The junction had 5 bases not matched to a gene; V was cut back by 1 base and J by 2 bases. This CDR3 is 16 amino acids long. The CDR3 DNA sequence: TGTGCCAGCAGTTACTACAGGGGTCCCGGCAATCAGCCCCAGCATTTT. Protein product: CASSYYRGPGNQPQHF.

This chain connects TRBV12-5 to TRBJ1-4, with D tentatively TRBD1 (6 bases). Germline-derived CDR1 and CDR2 are LGHNT and FRNRAP. V was clipped by 5 bases and J by 6 bases, with 22 bases between them. This CDR3 is 17 amino acids long. The CDR3 protein is CASGATGSTFLHEKLFF. The CDR3 DNA sequence: TGTGCTAGTGGTGCAACAGGGTCCACCTTTCTTCATGAAAAACTGTTTTTT.

DNA of the CDR3: TGCGCCAGCAGCCAAGATTGGGGACATGGCTACACCTTC. Translated: CASSQDWGHGYTF. The chain uses TRBV4-3 and TRBJ1-2; possible D gene TRBD1, 5 bases. Per germline, CDR1 LGHNA and CDR2 YSLEER. The CDR3 loop spans 13 amino acids. Trimming left V 0 bases short and J 6 bases short, with 8 bases between.